These 24 T cell receptor beta chains were all obtained from the same sample, sequenced in a study of blood T cell repertoires in COVID-19. The repertoire was sequenced with immunoSEQ multiplex PCR; TCRdb's copy has only in-frame clones and lacks some. Among approximately 150,000 clones listed, more than 80% were seen once. Sequencing used peripheral blood. The receptors here all came from a man aged 18 to 29 with COVID-19, enrolled during active disease.

The CDR3 loop is CASSVALRGDTQYF. DNA of the CDR3: TGTGCCAGCAGTGTAGCGCTCCGGGGAGATACGCAGTATTTT. This rearrangement joins TRBV27 to TRBJ2-3; D possibly corresponds to TRBD2 (5 bases). The CDR3 covers 14 residues. The germline CDR1 and CDR2 sequences are MNHEY and SMNVEV (reference sequence). V was cut by 5 bases and J by 5 bases, with 14 bases left in between.

This clone was detected only a few times. The chain is built from TRBV15 and TRBJ2-5; 8 bases match TRBD2. The length of the CDR3 is 13 residues. V was pared by 2 bases and J by 4 bases, with 0 bases of the junction left unmatched. The germline V gene encodes CDR1 LNHNV and CDR2 YYDKDF (reference sequence). The CDR3 here is CATSRLAGETQYF. In nucleotides, the CDR3 is TGTGCCACCAGCAGACTAGCGGGAGAGACCCAGTACTTC. Together with reference TRBV15 and TRBJ2-5, the CDR3 gives the full variable domain: DAMVIQNPRYQVTQFGKPVTLSCSQTLNHNVMYWYQQKSSQAPKLLFHYYDKDFNNEADTPDNFQSRRPNTSFCFLDIRSPGLGDTAMYLCATSRLAGETQYFGPGTRLLVL.

CDR3 amino acids: CAAGWTNYGYTF. Written as DNA, the CDR3 is TGTGCCGCCGGGTGGACTAACTATGGCTACACCTTC. This chain links TRBV19 with TRBJ1-2; D gene uncertain. Germline assignment: CDR1 LNHDA and CDR2 SQIVND (reference sequence). The CDR3 runs 12 residues. Trimming shortened V by 11 bases and J by 0 bases, and 10 bases separated the two germline ends. Based on the CDR3 plus reference TRBV19 and TRBJ1-2, the full variable domain is DGGITQSPKYLFRKEGQNVTLSCEQNLNHDAMYWYRQDPGQGLRLIYYSQIVNDFQKGDIAEGYSVSREKKESFPLTVTSAQKNPTAFYLCAAGWTNYGYTFGSGTRLTVV.

The chain uses TRBV5-1 and TRBJ1-1; the D gene is possibly TRBD1 (5 bases). V lost 4 bases and J lost 4, with 14 bases in between. Germline V gene lookup returns CDR1 SGHRS and CDR2 YFSETQ. The CDR3 covers 14 residues. The CDR3 protein is CASSDARGGTEAFF. The CDR3 DNA follows: TGCGCCAGCAGCGACGCTCGGGGGGGCACTGAAGCTTTCTTT.

The gene calls are TRBV7-3 and TRBJ2-1, with D perhaps TRBD1 (5 bases). The V gene lost 2 bases and the J gene lost 8 bases, with 13 bases spanning the gap. This CDR3 contains 14 residues. Germline values: CDR1 SGHTA, CDR2 FQGTGA. The CDR3, as DNA: TGTGCCAGCAGCTTATGGGCAGGGCAGGATGAGCAGTTCTTC. Encoded protein: CASSLWAGQDEQFF.

The V and J genes are TRBV12-3 or TRBV12-4 and TRBJ2-5; D uncertain. V dropped 3 bases and J dropped 3 bases, with 5 bases sitting between them. The CDR3 is 12 residues long. CDR3 DNA sequence: TGTGCCAGCAGTTTCCAGGAAGAGACCCAGTACTTC. Its translation is CASSFQEETQYF.

V and J are TRBV28 and TRBJ2-7; unclear D gene. This CDR3 spans 13 amino acids. Germline V gene sequence: CDR1 MDHEN, CDR2 SYDVKM. The ends were cut back, 3 bases at V and 9 bases at J, with 15 bases in the middle. The DNA for the CDR3 is TGTGCCAGCAGTTTCGGCAGCCCATCGGGGCAGTACTTC. Its translation: CASSFGSPSGQYF. The whole variable domain, filled in from reference TRBV28 and TRBJ2-7, reads DVKVTQSSRYLVKRTGEKVFLECVQDMDHENMFWYRQDPGLGLRLIYFSYDVKMKEKGDIPEGYSVSREKKERFSLILESASTNQTSMYLCASSFGSPSGQYFGPGTRLTVT.

The rearrangement uses TRBV7-2 and TRBJ1-6, with 11 nucleotides matching TRBD1. J was trimmed by 6 bases and V by 5 bases; bases with no gene match: 9. Looked up from germline, CDR1 is SGHTA and CDR2 is FQGNSA. There are 17 residues in the CDR3. The CDR3 DNA is TGTGCCAGCAGCCCCGGGACAGGGGGAGGTCGTAATTCACCCCTCCACTTT. Protein: CASSPGTGGGRNSPLHF.

V and J are TRBV6-5 and TRBJ1-5, with TRBD1 identical over 7 bases. V was clipped by 6 bases and J by 2 bases; unmatched bases: 7. Germline values: CDR1 MNHEY, CDR2 SVGAGI. The CDR3 covers 15 residues. As DNA, the CDR3 is TGTGCCAGCAGGCTTACAGGGGTGGGCAATCAGCCCCAGCATTTT. This gives the protein CASRLTGVGNQPQHF.

The CDR3 region is CASSYSGLAGETYEQYF. CDR3 in DNA: TGTGCCAGCAGTTACTCTGGACTAGCGGGAGAAACCTACGAGCAGTACTTC. The J gene is TRBJ2-7, the V gene TRBV6-2 or TRBV6-3; 13 positions agree with TRBD2. V lost 0 bases, J lost 2 bases, and 4 bases stayed unmatched. Germline loops: CDR1 MNHEY, CDR2 SVGEGT. This CDR3 has 17 amino acids.

The chain has TRBV30 and TRBJ1-1; D not certain. Per the germline V gene, CDR1 is GTSNPN and CDR2 is SVGIG (reference sequence). CDR3 length equals 18 residues. V was trimmed by 7 bases and J by 0 bases, leaving 27 bases between them. The CDR3 nucleotides read TGTGCCTTACAAACCATATTGACGGGAAGGAGCATGAACACTGAAGCTTTCTTT. Translated, it gives CALQTILTGRSMNTEAFF.

In DNA form, the CDR3 reads TGCGCCAGCAGCCCGAACCCCCGGGACAGGGTCGGGACCCAGTACTTC. Protein: CASSPNPRDRVGTQYF. V and J are TRBV4-3 and TRBJ2-5; the match to TRBD1 covers 9 bases. The J segment lost 7 bases and the V segment lost 4 bases, leaving 13 bases of the junction unmatched. Germline assignment: CDR1 LGHNA and CDR2 YSLEER. This CDR3 spans 16 amino acids.

This clone was recorded once. V usage is TRBV7-9 and J usage is TRBJ2-2, with 13 positions matching TRBD2. The CDR3 runs 17 residues. Germline assignment: CDR1 SEHNR and CDR2 FQNEAQ (reference sequence). Trimming took 6 bases from V and 4 from J; bases not matched to a gene: 8. CDR3 sequence: CASSPTGLAGSTGELFF. CDR3 nucleotide sequence: TGTGCCAGCAGTCCGACGGGACTAGCGGGAAGCACCGGGGAGCTGTTTTTT.

The V gene is TRBV10-3, the J gene TRBJ2-5; 7 bases are shared with TRBD1. J gave up 5 bases and V 4 bases, and 4 bases lay outside the gene matches. The germline gives CDR1 ENHRY, CDR2 SYGVKD. CDR3 length equals 13 residues. The CDR3 protein is CAISGQGMETQYF. The CDR3 region has the DNA TGTGCCATCAGTGGACAGGGAATGGAGACCCAGTACTTC.

The chain joins TRBV27 to TRBJ2-7; TRBD2 agrees at 7 bases. This CDR3 comprises 17 residues. Germline values: CDR1 MNHEY, CDR2 SMNVEV (reference sequence). V was pared by 4 bases and J by 6 bases, with 18 bases of the junction left unmatched. CDR3 nucleotide sequence: TGTGCCAGCAGTTCCCCGTCTCAGCAGCGGGGATTTCGCGAGCAGTACTTC. It translates to CASSSPSQQRGFREQYF.

The chain combines TRBV25-1 with TRBJ2-2, with D perhaps TRBD2 (7 bases). This CDR3 is built from 16 residues. V dropped 2 bases and J dropped 5 bases, with 15 bases sitting between them. Germline V gene data show CDR1 as MGHDK and CDR2 as SYGVNS. This CDR3 reads CASSELRRGQTGELFF. CDR3 sequence (DNA): TGTGCCAGCAGTGAACTTCGGCGGGGGCAGACCGGGGAGCTGTTTTTT.

The chain joins TRBV4-3 to TRBJ1-3; D possibly corresponds to TRBD1 (6 bases). CDR1 and CDR2 (germline): LGHNA, YSLEER. The V gene lost 3 bases and the J gene lost 4 bases, with 19 bases spanning the gap. CDR3 length: 17 residues. The CDR3 DNA is TGCGCCAGCAGCCAGAGGGGGGGGCAACGCCTCGGAAACACCATATATTTT. Translation gives CASSQRGGQRLGNTIYF.

CDR3 loop: CASSGLGDSGTYGYTF. The CDR3 bases are TGCGCCAGCAGTGGTCTAGGGGACAGCGGTACCTATGGCTACACCTTC. The V and J genes are TRBV10-2 and TRBJ1-2, with TRBD1 matching over 7 bases. Trimming removed 4 bases from V and 4 bases from J; junction bases left unmatched: 12. The germline V gene has CDR1 WSHSY and CDR2 SAAADI. The CDR3 is made up of 16 amino acids.

The genes are TRBV19 and TRBJ2-3; 7 nucleotides align to TRBD2. CDR1 and CDR2 from the germline V gene are LNHDA and SQIVND (reference sequence). CDR3 length: 14 amino acids. V dropped 7 bases and J dropped 4; count of bases not matched to a gene: 8. The CDR3 region has the DNA TGTGCCAGTACCCGCTCTACTAGCGCAGATACGCAGTATTTT. Translation: CASTRSTSADTQYF. Drawing the rest from reference TRBV19 and TRBJ2-3, the complete variable domain is DGGITQSPKYLFRKEGQNVTLSCEQNLNHDAMYWYRQDPGQGLRLIYYSQIVNDFQKGDIAEGYSVSREKKESFPLTVTSAQKNPTAFYLCASTRSTSADTQYFGPGTRLTVL.

The gene calls are TRBV5-1 and TRBJ2-3; 9 bases map to TRBD2. This CDR3 contains 16 residues. Germline V gene data show CDR1 as SGHRS and CDR2 as YFSETQ. Trimming at V came to 1 base and at J to 0 bases, leaving 3 bases not matched to a gene. The CDR3: CASSLPSGISTDTQYF. The CDR3 coding sequence is TGCGCCAGCAGCTTGCCTAGCGGGATAAGCACAGATACGCAGTATTTT.

This chain joins TRBV28 and TRBJ2-7; TRBD2 matches 13 bases. V lost 4 bases, J lost 6 bases, and 6 bases stayed unmatched. Germline V gene lookup returns CDR1 MDHEN and CDR2 SYDVKM. The CDR3 has 15 amino acids. The CDR3 DNA reads as TGTGCCAGCAGTTCCCAAGGACTAGCGGGAGTCGAGCAGTACTTC. Its translation is CASSSQGLAGVEQYF. Full variable domain (remainder filled in from reference TRBV28 and TRBJ2-7): DVKVTQSSRYLVKRTGEKVFLECVQDMDHENMFWYRQDPGLGLRLIYFSYDVKMKEKGDIPEGYSVSREKKERFSLILESASTNQTSMYLCASSSQGLAGVEQYFGPGTRLTVT.

The chain uses TRBV13 and TRBJ2-1; D might be TRBD2 (6 bases). The CDR3 sequence is 15 residues long. Germline V gene lookup returns CDR1 PRHDT and CDR2 FYEKMQ (reference sequence). Trimming shortened V by 0 bases and J by 6 bases, and 12 bases separated the two germline ends. DNA of the CDR3: TGTGCCAGCAGCTTAGGCCGGCTAGCGCGCAATGAGCAGTTCTTC. This encodes CASSLGRLARNEQFF.

This clone was seen more than once but under ten times. V gene TRBV28 combines with J gene TRBJ2-2; unclear D gene. Germline-derived CDR1 and CDR2 are MDHEN and SYDVKM. CDR3 size: 18 residues. The V end lost 4 bases, the J end lost 4 bases, and 22 bases lay between the germline ends. CDR3 sequence (DNA): TGTGCCAGCAGTTCCGTCTTTATGTTCGAACCGGGCACCGGGGAGCTGTTTTTT. It translates to CASSSVFMFEPGTGELFF.

V usage is TRBV4-3 and J usage is TRBJ2-3; 12 positions agree with TRBD2. CDR1 and CDR2 from the germline V gene are LGHNA and YSLEER. The V gene end was trimmed by 4 bases and the J gene end by 4 bases; junction bases not matched to a gene: 3. This CDR3 comprises 15 residues. The CDR3 DNA is TGCGCCAGCAGCCCGACTAGCGGGAGTCCAGATACGCAGTATTTT. It translates to CASSPTSGSPDTQYF.